This T cell receptor beta chain is drawn from a study of vaccination effects on CD4 cells after COVID-19 (dated by TCRdb to the early 2020s). Regarding the study in general: Each participant received two doses of an mRNA SARS-CoV-2 vaccine, either BNT162b2 or mRNA-1273. In both COVID-19 convalescent patients and infection-naive vaccine recipients, the study compared SARS-CoV-2 spike-specific CD4+ TCR repertoires from before mRNA vaccination with those from after it. A total of more than 8 COVID-19 convalescent patients and a few SARS-CoV-2-naive healthy vaccine recipients were included in the full study. Cultures from other donors in the study were sequenced using the Oncomine TCR Beta short-read assay on an Illumina iSeq 100. Beyond this particular receptor, the publication reports: In healthy vaccine recipients, vaccine-induced clones were almost all SARS-CoV-2 mono-reactive, with only 1 of 255 being cross-reactive with common cold coronaviruses. At late post-vaccination timepoints, both infection-induced and vaccine-induced clones showed marked clonal contraction, consistent with waning T cell responses. The study was limited by a small number of convalescent patients, and early post-infection timepoints were lacking.

To identify antigen-specific CD4+ T cell clonotypes by their expansion, the ViraFEST assay first stimulated PBMC with viral peptide pools and then applied TCR sequencing. After around 11 days of culture, CD4+ T cells were isolated with the EasySep CD4+ T cell isolation kit. None of the healthy vaccine recipients had a prior SARS-CoV-2 infection, which was confirmed by nucleocapsid antibody tests that came back negative both before and after vaccination. About 2.2 million PBMC per well were cultured in IMDM with around 5% human AB serum, 10 IU/ml IL-2 and gentamicin, plus 10 ug/ml peptides. Half of the culture medium was replaced with fresh IL-2-containing medium on days 3 and 7. Unless noted otherwise, every peptide stimulation condition was grown in triplicate wells. PBMC were separated from whole blood using Ficoll-Paque Plus gradient centrifugation and were then either cryopreserved at -140C or used fresh. Overlapping peptide pools spanned the spike proteins of SARS-CoV-2 and the common cold coronaviruses HCoV-NL63, HCoV-OC43 and HCoV-229E. Genomic DNA was extracted from cultured CD4+ T cells with the QIAamp micro DNA kit.

Based on the germline V gene (reference sequence), the CDR1 and CDR2 sequences are LNHNV and YYDKDF. The CDR3 spans 13 residues, from the cysteine through the phenylalanine. The entry retains the CDR3 DNA only, 39 bases that are in frame from base 1. V lost 1 base and J lost 3 bases; the stretch between them is 6 bases long. About this clone: Its antigen is unknown. No base quality information exists; no much larger clone differs at one position.

The library relied on the immunoSEQ multiplex PCR assay. DNA from the cultured, isolated CD4+ T cells was subjected to TCR beta CDR3 sequencing. The study's processing was this. Non-productive TCR sequences were removed, reads were trimmed to the CDR3 region, and CDR3s of at least 7 amino acids were retained. The MANAFEST web app was used to pick out antigen-specific clonotypes by comparing their expansion in peptide wells with that in reference cultures. To count as positive, a clone had to show expansion at FDR<0.05 compared with the reference and with all other wells, an odds ratio above 5, and a frequency above 0.1% in two replicate wells. A clonotype was called cross-reactive if it was significantly expanded both in SARS-CoV-2 spike wells and in at least one common cold coronavirus spike condition. CDR3 similarity was assessed by Levenshtein distance using the stringdist R package, and unrooted trees were constructed with ape in R 3.6.1. Sourced from immuneACCESS, this table was stored by TCRdb with only in-frame sequences that have V and J called. A share of the clones is absent; for the studies checked, an unresolved V gene accounts for under half, and the remainder has no known explanation. V and J calls and clone size come straight from that table; D and trimming were deduced from the DNA. Here the sample has 65,000 to 90,000 clones; over 70% occur a single time. The leading ten clones occupy roughly 10% of the sample.

In this chain, TRBV15 is recombined with TRBJ2-5; perhaps TRBD1 is the D gene, with 5 bases matching. This clonotype originated in a human donor who received a COVID-19 vaccine. The starting material was CD4+ T cells from PBMCs cultured with SARS-CoV-2 spike peptides, obtained before COVID-19 vaccination. In the paper's terms, the cell subset or site label means: SARS-CoV-2 spike overlapping peptide pool stimulation. CDR3 sequence: CATSRGREETQYF. The sequence in DNA is TGTGCCACCAGCAGAGGCAGGGAAGAGACCCAGTACTTC.